Here is one T cell receptor (beta chain) with its context. The sample is drawn from a study of blood T cell repertoires in COVID-19. About the study: Samples came from the United States, Italy and Spain, spanning acute and convalescent COVID-19. PBMCs, B-cell-depleted T cells, or T cells provided the cDNA or gDNA that made up the material.

Source study methods: Nucleated cell number was recorded as an estimate derived from reference gene primer amplification. This table comes from immunoSEQ multiplex PCR, and its TCRdb copy is limited to in-frame clones, with some not included. V and J calls and clone size are those listed in that table; D and trimming were worked out from the DNA. This table holds 150,000 to 200,000 clones, approximately 87% found once. Looked up from germline, CDR1 is SGHDN and CDR2 is FVKESK. There are 13 residues in the CDR3. V was pared by 1 base and J by 9 bases, with 10 bases between. The V and J genes are TRBV14 and TRBJ2-1; TRBD2 is a possible D gene (5 bases). Sequencing used peripheral blood. This receptor was obtained from a man aged 18-30 years with active or convalescent COVID-19. As DNA, the CDR3 is TGTGCCAGCAGCCAAGCAGTGGCGGGTGAGCAGTTCTTC. It encodes CASSQAVAGEQFF.